This T cell receptor beta chain was observed in a study of graft-versus-host responses after intestinal transplantation. Study findings and constraints: Allografts carried high graft-versus-host to host-versus-graft clonal ratios in patients having graft-donor T cell macrochimerism.

Method: immunoSEQ multiplex PCR; TCRdb's copy keeps in-frame clones and lacks some. The data show about 100,000 clones, with about 90% seen just once and more than 0.75% held by the top ten. Points on this clone: The antigen remains unidentified.

The sequenced sample was unstimulated CD4+ T cells sorted from spleen or lymph node cells, obtained before transplant. The origin of this receptor is a human donor who was the organ donor for an intestinal transplant.

CDR3 in amino acids: CASRDGNTGELFF. The CDR3 DNA is TGCGCCAGCAGGGACGGTAACACCGGGGAGCTGTTTTTT. The V call is TRBV5-1, the J call TRBJ2-2; D call uncertain. Germline lookup yields CDR1 SGHRS and CDR2 YFSETQ. V was trimmed by 5 bases and J by 2 bases, leaving 7 bases between them. There are 13 residues in the CDR3.